Included here is one TCR beta chain sequence, with context. The V segment lost 2 bases and the J segment 7 bases; nucleotides outside the gene matches: 10. There are 14 residues in the CDR3. Germline V gives CDR1 SQVTM, CDR2 ANQGSEA. The data are from a study of technical replicates of blood from several donors. Clones were sequenced by immunoSEQ multiplex PCR, and TCRdb holds only the in-frame ones, with some missing. The table records about 72,000 clones, around 95% of them present only once. The sample consisted of T cells isolated from PBMCs. This chain uses TRBV29-1 with TRBJ1-2; 7 nucleotides match TRBD1. This TCR came from a human donor in good health. This CDR3 is CSVEKVVGGSGYTF. For the CDR3, the DNA is TGCAGCGTTGAAAAGGTGGTAGGGGGCTCTGGCTACACCTTC.